Listed here are 21 T cell receptor beta chains from one sample, sequenced in a study of T cell responses to AZD1222 COVID-19 vaccine. Method: immunoSEQ multiplex PCR; TCRdb's copy keeps in-frame clones and lacks some. The sample carries under 95,000 clones, about 86% recorded once. Material: peripheral blood, obtained on day 0 of AZD1222 vaccination. The receptors shown here come from an adult in good health.

This clone occurred a few times. V usage is TRBV3-1 (or the pseudogene TRBV3-2) and J usage is TRBJ2-1, with TRBD2 matching over 8 bases. Germline V gene data show CDR1 as LGHDT and CDR2 as YNNKEL (reference sequence). The J segment lost 6 bases and the V segment lost 4 bases, leaving 8 bases of the junction unmatched. The CDR3 extends over 15 amino acids. The CDR3 region is CASSPRGGWSNEQFF. As DNA, the CDR3 is TGTGCCAGCAGCCCCCGGGGGGGGTGGTCCAATGAGCAGTTCTTC.

This CDR3 is CASSVMPGANVLTF. The CDR3 DNA reads as TGTGCCAGCAGCGTAATGCCTGGGGCCAACGTCCTGACTTTC. The chain recombines TRBV9 with TRBJ2-6; D remains ambiguous. This CDR3 comprises 14 residues. The germline CDR1 and CDR2 sequences are SGDLS and YYNGEE. Between the trimmed V and J ends, which lost 1 base and 2 bases, there was a span of 4 bases.

This chain joins TRBV19 and TRBJ1-5; perhaps TRBD1 as D (6 bases). Germline values: CDR1 LNHDA, CDR2 SQIVND (reference sequence). Trimming left V 4 bases short and J 2 bases short, with 12 bases between. The CDR3 consists of 15 residues. The CDR3 here is CASSRRQAGNQPQHF. CDR3 coding DNA: TGTGCCAGTAGTAGGAGACAGGCTGGCAATCAGCCCCAGCATTTT. Variable domain in full (rest from reference TRBV19 and TRBJ1-5): DGGITQSPKYLFRKEGQNVTLSCEQNLNHDAMYWYRQDPGQGLRLIYYSQIVNDFQKGDIAEGYSVSREKKESFPLTVTSAQKNPTAFYLCASSRRQAGNQPQHFGDGTRLSIL.

This chain connects TRBV7-3 to TRBJ2-1; 9 bases align to TRBD2. Trimming removed 5 bases from V and 2 bases from J; junction bases left unmatched: 4. The CDR3 has 15 residues. Germline loops: CDR1 SGHTA, CDR2 FQGTGA. The DNA of the CDR3 is TGTGCCAGCAGCCAGTCTAGCGGGGCCTACAATGAGCAGTTCTTC. Amino acid sequence: CASSQSSGAYNEQFF.

Regarding this clone: Other DNA sequences in the same sample also yield this CDR3. The chain has TRBV28 and TRBJ2-5, with D unresolved. In germline, CDR1 is MDHEN, CDR2 SYDVKM. The ends were cut back, 6 bases at V and 1 base at J, with 3 bases in the middle. This CDR3 has 11 residues. CDR3 sequence: CASRTQETQYF. CDR3 nucleotides: TGTGCCAGCAGAACCCAAGAGACCCAGTACTTC.

The chain couples TRBV7-7 to TRBJ2-2; D possibly corresponds to TRBD2 (6 bases). The CDR3 is 15 amino acids. Germline V gene data show CDR1 as SSHAT and CDR2 as FNYEAQ (reference sequence). V was clipped by 5 bases and J by 1 base, with 11 bases between them. CDR3 loop: CASSPGGRNTGELFF. CDR3 sequence (DNA): TGTGCCAGCAGCCCCGGGGGACGGAACACCGGGGAGCTGTTTTTT. Using reference TRBV7-7 and TRBJ2-2 for the parts outside the CDR3, the full variable domain is GAGVSQSPRYKVTKRGQDVTLRCDPISSHATLYWYQQALGQGPEFLTYFNYEAQPDKSGLPSDRFSAERPEGSISTLTIQRTEQRDSAMYRCASSPGGRNTGELFFGEGSRLTVL.

The genes are TRBV3-1 (or the pseudogene TRBV3-2) and TRBJ2-3; D is possibly TRBD1 or TRBD2 (5 bases each). Per the germline V gene, CDR1 is LGHDT and CDR2 is YNNKEL (reference sequence). V was pared by 2 bases and J by 3 bases, with 18 bases between. The CDR3 sequence is 17 residues long. Written as DNA, the CDR3 is TGTGCCAGCAGCCAAAGACGGGGCGACGGAGTTACAGATACGCAGTATTTT. Its translation is CASSQRRGDGVTDTQYF.

This chain links TRBV7-8 with TRBJ1-1; 11 bases are shared with TRBD1. J gave up 12 bases and V 5 bases, and 5 bases lay outside the gene matches. CDR3 length equals 12 residues. Per germline, CDR1 SGHVS and CDR2 FQNEAQ. Here the CDR3 reads CASSPEDRGPFF. The CDR3 DNA reads as TGTGCCAGCAGCCCGGAGGACAGGGGGCCTTTCTTT.

The rearrangement joins TRBV5-1 to TRBJ2-5; D unclear. The CDR3 totals 14 residues. Looked up from germline, CDR1 is SGHRS and CDR2 is YFSETQ. V gave up 3 bases and J gave up 5 bases, with 14 bases separating them. The CDR3 DNA follows: TGCGCCAGCAGCTCTTGGAGTGTAGGGGAGACCCAGTACTTC. It yields the protein CASSSWSVGETQYF. Using reference TRBV5-1 and TRBJ2-5 for the parts outside the CDR3, the full variable domain is KAGVTQTPRYLIKTRGQQVTLSCSPISGHRSVSWYQQTPGQGLQFLFEYFSETQRNKGNFPGRFSGRQFSNSRSEMNVSTLELGDSALYLCASSSWSVGETQYFGPGTRLLVL.

This chain links TRBV5-1 with TRBJ2-7; possible D gene TRBD1, 7 bases. CDR1 is SGHRS, CDR2 YFSETQ, per germline. Trimming took 4 bases from V and 6 from J, leaving 14 bases between them. The CDR3 has 13 amino acids. CDR3 bases: TGCGCCAGCAGCGCGGGACAGAGGGGCGAGCAGTACTTC. This sequence encodes CASSAGQRGEQYF.

This clone was recorded a few times. J is TRBJ1-5 and V is TRBV11-3; 8 bases fit TRBD1. This CDR3 contains 17 residues. V lost 5 bases to trimming and J lost 6 bases; unmatched junction nucleotides: 15. Germline values: CDR1 SGHNT, CDR2 YENEEA. This CDR3 is CASSLGLTGVEIQPQHF. Here the CDR3 DNA reads TGTGCCAGCAGCCTCGGTCTGACAGGGGTTGAGATTCAGCCCCAGCATTTT.

This chain links TRBV9 with TRBJ2-3, with 10 bases identical to TRBD2. Germline assignment: CDR1 SGDLS and CDR2 YYNGEE. Losses at the gene ends were 3 bases for V and 3 bases for J; bases not matched to a gene: 7. The length of the CDR3 is 16 residues. This CDR3 reads CASSATTSGMTDTQYF. Written as DNA, the CDR3 is TGTGCCAGCAGCGCAACAACTAGCGGGATGACAGATACGCAGTATTTT.

The J gene is TRBJ2-7, the V gene TRBV19; D remains unclear. V lost 1 base to trimming and J lost 2 bases, with 9 bases between them. This CDR3 has 14 residues. From germline, CDR1 is LNHDA and CDR2 SQIVND (reference sequence). CDR3 bases: TGTGCCAGTAGTATAGTTAGCAGACCCTACGAGCAGTACTTC. Translated: CASSIVSRPYEQYF. The variable domain in full, completed from reference TRBV19 and TRBJ2-7, reads DGGITQSPKYLFRKEGQNVTLSCEQNLNHDAMYWYRQDPGQGLRLIYYSQIVNDFQKGDIAEGYSVSREKKESFPLTVTSAQKNPTAFYLCASSIVSRPYEQYFGPGTRLTVT.

V and J are TRBV10-3 and TRBJ1-2; D remains unclear. The CDR3 has 12 amino acids. Germline assignment: CDR1 ENHRY and CDR2 SYGVKD. V was clipped by 0 bases and J by 6 bases, with 5 bases between them. The CDR3 region is CAISESGDGYTF. Written as DNA, the CDR3 is TGTGCCATCAGTGAGTCGGGCGATGGCTACACCTTC.

The chain carries TRBV11-2 and TRBJ2-1, with D maybe TRBD1 (6 bases). The CDR3 spans 14 residues. Deletions cut 5 bases from V and 5 bases from J, with 13 bases between. Germline V gene lookup returns CDR1 SGHAT and CDR2 FQNNGV. The CDR3 protein is CASSIATGNNEQFF. CDR3 in DNA: TGTGCCAGCAGCATCGCGACAGGTAACAATGAGCAGTTCTTC.

This rearrangement joins TRBV3-1 (or the pseudogene TRBV3-2) to TRBJ1-2; tentatively, D is TRBD1 (5 bases). Trimming removed 5 bases from V and 4 bases from J, with 11 bases in between. Germline loops: CDR1 LGHDT, CDR2 YNNKEL (reference sequence). There are 13 residues in the CDR3. CDR3 loop: CASSGDSSYGYTF. The CDR3 DNA reads TGTGCCAGCAGCGGCGACAGCTCCTATGGCTACACCTTC.

This chain connects TRBV3-1 (or the pseudogene TRBV3-2) to TRBJ2-1; D might be TRBD1 or TRBD2, each matching 6 bases. The CDR3 extends over 13 amino acids. V was shortened by 6 bases and J by 9 bases, with 15 bases between the two germline ends. Germline CDR1 is LGHDT and CDR2 is YNNKEL (reference sequence). CDR3 region: CASRGGTIGEQFF. Written as DNA, the CDR3 is TGTGCCAGCAGGGGCGGGACAATTGGTGAGCAGTTCTTC.

Regarding this clone: In the same sample, other DNA sequences code for this CDR3. The chain employs TRBV19 and TRBJ2-1; D possibly corresponds to TRBD2 (5 bases). Trimming removed 3 bases at V and 0 bases at J, with 6 bases between. Germline loops: CDR1 LNHDA, CDR2 SQIVND (reference sequence). CDR3 length: 14 amino acids. The CDR3 bases are TGTGCCAGTAGTATTGGGAGCTCCTACAATGAGCAGTTCTTC. This sequence encodes CASSIGSSYNEQFF.

The rearrangement links TRBV27 to TRBJ2-3, with 7 bases aligning to TRBD2. Germline trimming cut 6 bases from V and 0 bases from J; bases unmatched to any gene: 0. The CDR3 runs to 13 residues. The germline gives CDR1 MNHEY, CDR2 SMNVEV (reference sequence). The CDR3 sequence is CASRGGSTDTQYF. Here the CDR3 DNA reads TGTGCCAGCAGGGGGGGGAGCACAGATACGCAGTATTTT.

The V gene is TRBV7-2, the J gene TRBJ2-1; D remains ambiguous. V shed 4 bases and J shed 14 bases, with 6 bases lying between them. The CDR3 extends over 9 amino acids. Looked up from germline, CDR1 is SGHTA and CDR2 is FQGNSA. The CDR3 DNA follows: TGTGCCAGCAGCTCCGCGGAGTTCTTC. Translation: CASSSAEFF.

The chain couples TRBV5-6 to TRBJ1-4; D is perhaps TRBD1 (5 bases). V was pared by 0 bases and J by 4 bases, with 10 bases between. Germline V CDR1 and CDR2: SGHDT, YYEEEE. CDR3 length equals 15 residues. Written as DNA, the CDR3 is TGTGCCAGCAGCTTGGTTGTGGGGGGTAATGAAAAACTGTTTTTT. Amino acid sequence: CASSLVVGGNEKLFF.